These 29 T cell receptor beta chains share one sample of origin, sequenced in a study of blood T cell repertoires in COVID-19. TCRdb's table, derived via immunoSEQ multiplex PCR, lists solely in-frame clones and lacks some. The data hold some 43,000 clones, with over 75% observed a single time. The specimen sequenced was peripheral blood. These receptors were taken from an older woman with acute or convalescent COVID-19.

The chain recombines TRBV12-3 or TRBV12-4 with TRBJ1-1, with a tentative D call TRBD1 (5 bases). Deletions cut 2 bases from V and 9 bases from J, with 7 bases between. The CDR3 consists of 11 residues. CDR3 in amino acids: CASSLQGKAFF. Here the CDR3 DNA reads TGTGCCAGCAGTTTACAGGGAAAAGCTTTCTTT.

CDR3 region: CASSDDGAGVHTGELFF. The CDR3 DNA sequence: TGTGCCAGCTCAGACGATGGAGCGGGGGTTCACACCGGGGAGCTGTTTTTT. The chain uses TRBV18 and TRBJ2-2; TRBD2 aligns across 8 bases. V lost 5 bases and J lost 3; bases outside the gene matches: 11. The V gene's germline CDR1 is KGHSH and CDR2 LQKENI. This CDR3 is built from 17 residues.

V usage is TRBV12-5 and J usage is TRBJ1-1; possibly TRBD1 for D (6 bases). Germline loops: CDR1 LGHNT, CDR2 FRNRAP. Trimming cost V 0 bases and J 1 base, with 12 bases left between them. The CDR3 sequence is 16 residues long. The CDR3 DNA reads TGTGCTAGTGGTTTGGTTCCAGGGGACGCGAACACTGAAGCTTTCTTT. This codes for CASGLVPGDANTEAFF.

The chain employs TRBV24-1 and TRBJ2-1; 9 nucleotides align to TRBD2. There are 14 residues in the CDR3. Germline loops: CDR1 KGHDR, CDR2 SFDVKD. The junction had 2 bases not matched to a gene; V was cut back by 9 bases and J by 0 bases. CDR3 coding DNA: TGTGCCACCCGCGGGGGGGCCTCCTACAATGAGCAGTTCTTC. It specifies CATRGGASYNEQFF.

The chain joins TRBV7-2 to TRBJ1-3; 8 positions agree with TRBD1. V was clipped by 0 bases and J by 4 bases; unmatched bases: 8. Germline V gene data show CDR1 as SGHTA and CDR2 as FQGNSA. This CDR3 region has 17 residues. In DNA form, the CDR3 reads TGTGCCAGCAGCTTAGCGCTATTTTGGGACAGGGGAAACACCATATATTTT. Translating it yields CASSLALFWDRGNTIYF.

In nucleotides, the CDR3 is TGTGCCAGCAGTTGGGGGACAGGGCTCCCCCTCCACTTT. The encoded protein is CASSWGTGLPLHF. V and J are TRBV12-3 or TRBV12-4 and TRBJ1-6; 9 bases agree with TRBD1. This CDR3 contains 13 residues. The J segment lost 13 bases and the V segment lost 4 bases, leaving 5 bases of the junction unmatched.

This clone was counted once. V is TRBV28 and J is TRBJ1-1; D remains ambiguous. Germline assignment: CDR1 MDHEN and CDR2 SYDVKM. The CDR3 is 12 amino acids. V was trimmed by 5 bases and J by 5 bases, leaving 9 bases between them. In DNA form, the CDR3 reads TGTGCCAGCAGTCAACAAAGAACTGAAGCTTTCTTT. Amino acids: CASSQQRTEAFF.

The table lists this clone with a few counts. The chain uses TRBV11-2 and TRBJ2-7; tentative D call: TRBD2 (5 bases). Germline assignment: CDR1 SGHAT and CDR2 FQNNGV. The ends were cut back, 5 bases at V and 0 bases at J, with 11 bases in the middle. The CDR3 is 14 residues long. CDR3 coding DNA: TGTGCCAGCAGCCAACGGACTGCCTCCTACGAGCAGTACTTC. It encodes CASSQRTASYEQYF.

The chain carries TRBV19 and TRBJ2-2; TRBD2 might be the D (5 bases). V was clipped by 4 bases and J by 3 bases, with 9 bases between them. The CDR3 has 14 amino acids. CDR1 and CDR2 (germline): LNHDA, SQIVND (reference sequence). The chain's CDR3 is CASSRRADTGELFF. In DNA, the CDR3 is TGTGCCAGTAGTAGGCGGGCGGACACCGGGGAGCTGTTTTTT.

The chain has TRBV15 and TRBJ2-3; D might be TRBD2 (5 bases). The length of the CDR3 is 12 residues. Trimming cost V 5 bases and J 6 bases, with 9 bases left between them. Per the germline V gene, CDR1 is LNHNV and CDR2 is YYDKDF (reference sequence). CDR3 DNA: TGTGCCACCAGCGCCCGAGGGGATACGCAGTATTTT. This gives the protein CATSARGDTQYF.

This chain joins TRBV10-3 and TRBJ2-1, with 8 bases identical to TRBD1. The CDR3 loop spans 15 amino acids. V gave up 2 bases and J gave up 4 bases; unmatched junction bases: 4. Germline CDR1 and CDR2: ENHRY and SYGVKD. CDR3 bases: TGTGCCATCAGTGAGAACAGGGGGAAGTACAATGAGCAGTTCTTC. Amino acids: CAISENRGKYNEQFF.

The J gene is TRBJ2-7, the V gene TRBV5-4; 10 positions agree with TRBD1. The CDR3 has 16 residues. Germline loops: CDR1 SGHNT, CDR2 YYREEE (reference sequence). The junction had 8 bases not matched to a gene; V was cut back by 4 bases and J by 1 base. CDR3 sequence: CASSKERQGASYEQYF. The CDR3 DNA follows: TGTGCCAGCAGCAAGGAAAGACAGGGGGCTTCCTACGAGCAGTACTTC.

The rearrangement joins TRBV5-4 to TRBJ1-2; D gene unclear. This CDR3 has 15 residues. V lost 4 bases and J lost 0, with 13 bases in between. Per germline, CDR1 SGHNT and CDR2 YYREEE (reference sequence). In nucleotides, the CDR3 is TGTGCCAGCAGCCGTTGGTCGCAGTCTAACTATGGCTACACCTTC. It specifies CASSRWSQSNYGYTF. Complete variable domain (other parts from reference TRBV5-4 and TRBJ1-2): ETGVTQSPTHLIKTRGQQVTLRCSSQSGHNTVSWYQQALGQGPQFIFQYYREEENGRGNFPPRFSGLQFPNYSSELNVNALELDDSALYLCASSRWSQSNYGYTFGSGTRLTVV.

The rearrangement links TRBV30 to TRBJ1-5; 8 bases agree with TRBD1. Germline V gene data show CDR1 as GTSNPN and CDR2 as SVGIG (reference sequence). The CDR3 has 17 residues. J was trimmed by 2 bases and V by 0 bases; bases with no gene match: 9. CDR3 protein: CAWSVGADRGGNQPQHF. CDR3 sequence (DNA): TGTGCCTGGAGTGTAGGGGCCGACAGGGGAGGCAATCAGCCCCAGCATTTT.

The chain employs TRBV23-1 and TRBJ1-2; 10 bases are a match to TRBD1. TRBV23-1 falls under the ORF class, with uncertain function. The trim removed 2 bases at V and 3 bases at J, leaving 6 bases unmatched. The CDR3 runs 16 residues. CDR3 in DNA: TGCGCCAGCAGTCAACGACAGGGGGCAGTAGACTATGGCTACACCTTC. Protein product: CASSQRQGAVDYGYTF.

This clone was recorded a few times. The chain uses TRBV6-5 and TRBJ1-5; D is uncertain. Trimming shortened V by 7 bases and J by 10 bases, and 8 bases separated the two germline ends. Germline CDR1 and CDR2: MNHEY and SVGAGI. This CDR3 has 10 amino acids. This CDR3 reads CASNNNPQHF. In nucleotides, the CDR3 is TGTGCCAGCAATAATAATCCCCAGCATTTT.

The V and J genes are TRBV5-1 and TRBJ1-2, with TRBD1 matching 10 bases. Germline values: CDR1 SGHRS, CDR2 YFSETQ. V gave up 6 bases and J gave up 2 bases; unmatched junction bases: 4. There are 14 residues in the CDR3. CDR3 loop: CASMAGQGNYGYTF. CDR3 nucleotide sequence: TGCGCCAGCATGGCGGGACAGGGGAACTATGGCTACACCTTC. The whole variable domain, remainder taken from reference TRBV5-1 and TRBJ1-2, is KAGVTQTPRYLIKTRGQQVTLSCSPISGHRSVSWYQQTPGQGLQFLFEYFSETQRNKGNFPGRFSGRQFSNSRSEMNVSTLELGDSALYLCASMAGQGNYGYTFGSGTRLTVV.

The CDR3 sequence: CATGLVGSPDTQYF. The CDR3 region has the DNA TGTGCCACCGGACTAGTAGGATCCCCAGATACGCAGTATTTT. The gene calls are TRBV10-3 and TRBJ2-3, with 7 bases that match TRBD2. There are 14 residues in the CDR3. CDR1 is ENHRY and CDR2 is SYGVKD in the germline V gene. Losses at the gene ends were 10 bases for V and 4 bases for J; bases not matched to a gene: 11.

This sequence joins TRBV24-1 and TRBJ1-5; 7 bases align to TRBD1. CDR3 length equals 14 residues. Germline assignment: CDR1 KGHDR and CDR2 SFDVKD. After removal of 4 bases from V and 7 bases from J, the junction contained 6 bases not matched to a gene. The DNA for the CDR3 is TGTGCCACCAGTGAAGAGGGGGCAAGACAGCCCCAGCATTTT. Translation gives CATSEEGARQPQHF.

The chain employs TRBV5-1 and TRBJ1-4; possible D gene TRBD1, 6 bases. Germline lookup yields CDR1 SGHRS and CDR2 YFSETQ. The CDR3 sequence is 15 residues long. Between the trimmed V and J ends, which lost 5 bases and 8 bases, there was a span of 19 bases. The CDR3 DNA follows: TGCGCCAGCAGATTCGACAGGACCCCTACAGAAAAACTGTTTTTT. Residues: CASRFDRTPTEKLFF.

This chain links TRBV10-1 with TRBJ2-1; possibly TRBD2 for D (5 bases). Germline V gives CDR1 WNHNN, CDR2 SYGVQD (reference sequence). The V end lost 7 bases, the J end lost 4 bases, and 17 bases lay between the germline ends. The CDR3 is 15 residues long. CDR3 in DNA: TGCGCCAGCAAAAGACGGGTTCGGAGGTACAATGAGCAGTTCTTC. Protein sequence: CASKRRVRRYNEQFF.

This clone has only a few counts. The chain carries TRBV19 and TRBJ1-3, with D perhaps TRBD1 (5 bases). The germline gives CDR1 LNHDA, CDR2 SQIVND (reference sequence). V gave up 3 bases and J gave up 2 bases, with 8 bases separating them. The CDR3 extends over 14 amino acids. The CDR3, as DNA: TGTGCCAGTAGTATTGAAGGGGCTGGAAACACCATATATTTT. As protein: CASSIEGAGNTIYF. The entire variable domain, with the rest obtained from reference TRBV19 and TRBJ1-3, is as follows: DGGITQSPKYLFRKEGQNVTLSCEQNLNHDAMYWYRQDPGQGLRLIYYSQIVNDFQKGDIAEGYSVSREKKESFPLTVTSAQKNPTAFYLCASSIEGAGNTIYFGEGSWLTVV.

The chain recombines TRBV4-2 with TRBJ1-5; TRBD1 might be the D (6 bases). The CDR3 sequence is 15 residues long. From germline, CDR1 is LGHNA and CDR2 YNFKEQ. V lost 0 bases, J lost 5 bases, and 11 bases lay in between. Here the CDR3 reads CASSQEQGRDQPQHF. CDR3 coding DNA: TGTGCCAGCAGCCAAGAACAGGGTCGCGATCAGCCCCAGCATTTT.

This sequence joins TRBV19 and TRBJ1-1; possible D gene TRBD1, 5 bases. The V end was cut by 7 bases, the J end by 0 bases, with 18 bases between. The germline V gene encodes CDR1 LNHDA and CDR2 SQIVND (reference sequence). The CDR3 length is 16 residues. CDR3 in amino acids: CASIPQGKNMNTEAFF. CDR3 nucleotide sequence: TGTGCCAGTATCCCCCAGGGTAAAAACATGAACACTGAAGCTTTCTTT.

V usage is TRBV10-1 and J usage is TRBJ2-1, with TRBD1 identical over 9 bases. Germline V lookup: CDR1 WNHNN, CDR2 SYGVQD (reference sequence). The CDR3 is 13 amino acids. V lost 8 bases, J lost 8 bases, and 7 bases stayed unmatched. Here the CDR3 DNA reads TGCGCCAGCTCCGGGACAGGGAACGATGAGCAGTTCTTC. This encodes CASSGTGNDEQFF.

The chain combines TRBV5-1 with TRBJ2-4, with 11 nucleotides matching TRBD2. Germline V lookup: CDR1 SGHRS, CDR2 YFSETQ. The junction had 5 bases not matched to a gene; V was cut back by 1 base and J by 8 bases. This CDR3 spans 15 amino acids. The CDR3 here is CASSLLAGGRDIQYF. CDR3 coding DNA: TGCGCCAGCAGCTTGCTAGCGGGGGGCCGGGACATTCAGTACTTC.

The sample holds a few counts of this clone. The chain is built from TRBV27 and TRBJ1-5; TRBD1 matches at 7 bases. Germline V gives CDR1 MNHEY, CDR2 SMNVEV (reference sequence). The CDR3 totals 15 residues. Germline trimming cut 0 bases from V and 4 bases from J; bases unmatched to any gene: 3. The CDR3 sequence is CASSLSDRVNQPQHF. Written as DNA, the CDR3 is TGTGCCAGCAGTTTATCCGACAGGGTAAATCAGCCCCAGCATTTT.

V gene TRBV29-1 combines with J gene TRBJ1-1; tentative D call: TRBD1 (5 bases). Germline-derived CDR1 and CDR2 are SQVTM and ANQGSEA. CDR3 length: 14 amino acids. V lost 3 bases, J lost 0 bases, and 11 bases lay in between. The CDR3 DNA is TGCAGCGTTGAGATGACAGACATGAACACTGAAGCTTTCTTT. Translated, it gives CSVEMTDMNTEAFF.

The chain couples TRBV18 to TRBJ1-2, with D unclear. Trimming removed 1 base at V and 8 bases at J, with 17 bases between. From germline, CDR1 is KGHSH and CDR2 LQKENI. The CDR3 extends over 15 amino acids. CDR3 coding DNA: TGTGCCAGCTCACCACGGCAGGCTGGGGAGTGGGGCTACACCTTC. Translating it yields CASSPRQAGEWGYTF.